The 30 T cell receptor beta chains given below trace back to one sample, sequenced in a study of OX40 agonist ivuxolimab in advanced cancers. The table came from immunoSEQ multiplex PCR; TCRdb's copy has only in-frame clones and leaves some out. The profile shows approximately 76,000 clones, around nine tenths of them singletons. Sequenced material: CD4+ or CD8+ T cells sorted from blood, taken in a trial of the OX40 agonist ivuxolimab. Receptors were obtained from an adult with an advanced solid tumor such as melanoma, head and neck, liver or kidney cancer.

The rearrangement links TRBV27 to TRBJ2-6, with TRBD2 as a possible D gene (6 bases). V lost 0 bases to trimming and J lost 0 bases, with 12 bases between them. The CDR3 consists of 18 residues. Germline lookup yields CDR1 MNHEY and CDR2 SMNVEV (reference sequence). The CDR3 nucleotides read TGTGCCAGCAGTTTATCGTGGGGAGGCTTCTCTGGGGCCAACGTCCTGACTTTC. Protein sequence: CASSLSWGGFSGANVLTF. The whole variable domain, remainder taken from reference TRBV27 and TRBJ2-6, is EAQVTQNPRYLITVTGKKLTVTCSQNMNHEYMSWYRQDPGLGLRQIYYSMNVEVTDKGDVPEGYKVSRKEKRNFPLILESPSPNQTSLYFCASSLSWGGFSGANVLTFGAGSRLTVL.

The J gene is TRBJ2-5, the V gene TRBV4-1; TRBD2 matches at 13 bases. The J call may not be correct, given that the DNA end is closer to TRBJ2-7. Germline lookup yields CDR1 MGHRA and CDR2 YSYEKL. The length of the CDR3 is 16 residues. The CDR3 coding sequence is TGCGCCAGCAGCCAAGGGCGACTAGCGGGAGGATACGAGCAGTACTTC. As protein: CASSQGRLAGGYEQYF.

The chain is built from TRBV9 and TRBJ2-7, with 12 nucleotides matching TRBD2. This CDR3 is built from 14 residues. Germline V gene data show CDR1 as SGDLS and CDR2 as YYNGEE. Germline trimming cut 0 bases from V and 6 bases from J; bases unmatched to any gene: 1. This chain's CDR3 is CASSVGTSGTEQYF. For the CDR3, the DNA is TGTGCCAGCAGCGTAGGGACTAGCGGGACCGAGCAGTACTTC.

V and J are TRBV4-1 and TRBJ2-1; 10 bases fit TRBD1. Germline CDR1 reads MGHRA; CDR2 reads YSYEKL. V was pared by 4 bases and J by 2 bases, with 2 bases of the junction left unmatched. This CDR3 region has 15 residues. The chain's CDR3 is CASSPDRGPYNEQFF. The DNA of the CDR3 is TGCGCCAGCAGCCCCGACAGGGGGCCCTACAATGAGCAGTTCTTC.

V gene TRBV27 combines with J gene TRBJ1-1; no firm D call. The CDR3 is made up of 12 amino acids. Trimming took off 4 bases at V and 6 bases at J, with 9 bases between the two ends. Germline CDR1 is MNHEY and CDR2 is SMNVEV (reference sequence). CDR3 sequence: CASSSDGAEAFF. The CDR3 nucleotides read TGTGCCAGCAGTTCGGACGGAGCTGAAGCTTTCTTT.

The chain is built from TRBV15 and TRBJ2-5; 13 positions match TRBD2. Germline loops: CDR1 LNHNV, CDR2 YYDKDF (reference sequence). The V gene end was trimmed by 4 bases and the J gene end by 5 bases; junction bases not matched to a gene: 7. This CDR3 is built from 16 residues. CDR3 in DNA: TGTGCCACCAGCAACGGACTAGCGGGAGTGGGTGAGACCCAGTACTTC. Translation gives CATSNGLAGVGETQYF.

Here the CDR3 reads CASSRGGTGKGEQYF. The CDR3 DNA is TGTGCCAGCTCACGGGGGGGAACAGGGAAGGGCGAGCAGTACTTC. This chain connects TRBV18 to TRBJ2-7; maybe TRBD2 (7 bases). CDR1 and CDR2 from the germline V gene are KGHSH and LQKENI. V was cut by 4 bases and J by 6 bases, with 19 bases left in between. This CDR3 region has 15 residues.

V and J are TRBV6-1 and TRBJ2-7; tentatively, D is TRBD1 (6 bases). The germline V gene has CDR1 MNHNS and CDR2 SASEGT. The CDR3 sequence is 14 residues long. With 3 bases removed from V and 0 bases from J, the gap between germline ends came to 9 bases. The CDR3 here is CASSEDSGSYEQYF. CDR3 nucleotide sequence: TGTGCCAGCAGTGAGGACAGCGGCTCCTACGAGCAGTACTTC.

Only one count was recorded for this clone. V usage is TRBV6-1 and J usage is TRBJ2-1; 9 bases fit TRBD1. Germline values: CDR1 MNHNS, CDR2 SASEGT. The CDR3 is made up of 15 amino acids. V gave up 6 bases and J gave up 4 bases; unmatched junction bases: 7. CDR3 sequence reads: CASRETGGLYNEQFF. CDR3 coding DNA: TGTGCCAGCAGGGAAACAGGGGGCCTTTACAATGAGCAGTTCTTC.

Sample share makes this clone medium-sized (0.01 to 0.1%). This chain joins TRBV2 and TRBJ1-4; D remains unclear. This CDR3 contains 16 residues. Germline CDR1 SNHLY, CDR2 FYNNEI. V shed 4 bases and J shed 0 bases, with 12 bases lying between them. The CDR3 region has the DNA TGTGCCAGCAGTGCATTCCAGGTACCAACTAATGAAAAACTGTTTTTT. This sequence encodes CASSAFQVPTNEKLFF.

The rearrangement uses TRBV28 and TRBJ1-2; D is ambiguous. Looked up from germline, CDR1 is MDHEN and CDR2 is SYDVKM. The CDR3 extends over 14 amino acids. Trimming removed 6 bases at V and 4 bases at J, with 15 bases between. The CDR3, as DNA: TGTGCCAGCAGCCCCCCGTGGCGGCTCTATGGCTACACCTTC. Its translation is CASSPPWRLYGYTF.

The rearrangement uses TRBV2 and TRBJ1-1; D unclear. The CDR3 contains 13 residues. Deletions cut 5 bases from V and 10 bases from J, with 17 bases between. The V gene's germline CDR1 is SNHLY and CDR2 FYNNEI. The CDR3 DNA reads TGTGCCAGCAGTCCCGGGCCCAATATACCAGCTTTCTTT. Translated, it gives CASSPGPNIPAFF.

V gene TRBV10-1 combines with J gene TRBJ1-1, with 11 bases identical to TRBD1. This CDR3 contains 14 residues. V gave up 2 bases and J gave up 11 bases; unmatched junction bases: 7. Germline CDR1 WNHNN, CDR2 SYGVQD (reference sequence). CDR3 DNA sequence: TGCGCCAGCAGTGAGGGGGGGACAGGGGGTAAGGCTTTCTTT. Its translation is CASSEGGTGGKAFF.

The rearrangement uses TRBV6-6 and TRBJ2-5, with 7 nucleotides matching TRBD1. CDR1 and CDR2 from the germline V gene are MNHNY and SVGAGI (reference sequence). Unmatched junction bases numbered 12, after V lost 5 bases and J lost 3 bases. The CDR3 length is 16 residues. The CDR3: CASSGGPGQTKETQYF. In nucleotides, the CDR3 is TGTGCCAGCAGTGGGGGACCGGGACAGACTAAAGAGACCCAGTACTTC.

V and J are TRBV4-1 and TRBJ1-2; TRBD1 aligns across 10 bases. Per the germline V gene, CDR1 is MGHRA and CDR2 is YSYEKL. The J segment lost 5 bases and the V segment lost 1 base, leaving 4 bases of the junction unmatched. The CDR3 length is 15 residues. The CDR3 coding sequence is TGCGCCAGCAGCCAAGGGCTGGGACAGGGGTATGGCTACACCTTC. Translation gives CASSQGLGQGYGYTF.

The chain has TRBV19 and TRBJ2-7; the match to TRBD1 covers 9 bases. There are 15 residues in the CDR3. The germline gives CDR1 LNHDA, CDR2 SQIVND (reference sequence). V shed 1 base and J 5 bases; nucleotides not matched to a gene: 6. The CDR3 loop reads CASSIALGQGNEQYF. CDR3 bases: TGTGCCAGTAGTATAGCGTTGGGACAGGGTAACGAGCAGTACTTC.

This clone has a single count. The rearrangement links TRBV5-4 to TRBJ2-1; 12 positions agree with TRBD2. V was pared by 0 bases and J by 2 bases, with 0 bases of the junction left unmatched. Germline V gene sequence: CDR1 SGHNT, CDR2 YYREEE (reference sequence). The CDR3 has 16 amino acids. CDR3 amino acids: CASSLASGRAYNEQFF. In DNA form, the CDR3 reads TGTGCCAGCAGCTTGGCTAGCGGGAGGGCCTACAATGAGCAGTTCTTC.

The chain is built from TRBV6-1 and TRBJ2-1; D might be TRBD1 or TRBD2, each matching 5 bases. V gave up 3 bases and J gave up 12 bases, with 18 bases separating them. The CDR3 covers 14 residues. CDR1 is MNHNS, CDR2 SASEGT, per germline. For the CDR3, the DNA is TGTGCCAGCAGTGACGGGGCCCGGCCGGGCAGGCAGTTCTTC. Residues: CASSDGARPGRQFF.

Written as DNA, the CDR3 is TGTGCCAGTAGTTTCGCAGGGGACACTGAAGCTTTCTTT. The encoded protein is CASSFAGDTEAFF. The chain uses TRBV19 and TRBJ1-1; D is possibly TRBD1 (6 bases). CDR1 LNHDA and CDR2 SQIVND come from the germline V gene (reference sequence). V was shortened by 5 bases and J by 3 bases, with 10 bases between the two germline ends. CDR3 length: 13 residues.

This rearrangement joins TRBV6-5 to TRBJ2-3; D is unresolved. Trimming left V 5 bases short and J 1 base short, with 10 bases between. The CDR3 loop spans 14 amino acids. The germline V gene encodes CDR1 MNHEY and CDR2 SVGAGI. The CDR3 sequence: CASSPMDGTDTQYF. Written as DNA, the CDR3 is TGTGCCAGCAGTCCAATGGACGGCACAGATACGCAGTATTTT.

The rearrangement links TRBV27 to TRBJ2-7, with TRBD2 identical over 8 bases. CDR1 and CDR2 (germline): MNHEY, SMNVEV (reference sequence). The CDR3 runs 14 residues. With V trimmed by 3 bases and J by 4 bases, 5 bases remained unmatched. CDR3 protein: CASSFTSGGYEQYF. The CDR3 bases are TGTGCCAGCAGTTTTACTAGCGGAGGTTACGAGCAGTACTTC.

The J gene is TRBJ1-2, the V gene TRBV21-1; the DNA was not compared with TRBD1, the D call given in the table. TRBV21-1 is a documented pseudogene. The CDR3 contains 13 residues. DNA for the CDR3: TGTGCCAGCCCGGACAGGACAAACTATGGCTACACCTTC. Its protein product is CASPDRTNYGYTF.

The chain links TRBV4-1 to TRBJ1-2; D possibly corresponds to TRBD1 (5 bases). Germline CDR1 reads MGHRA; CDR2 reads YSYEKL. CDR3 length equals 17 residues. Trimming took 1 base from V and 5 from J, leaving 20 bases between them. The CDR3 DNA sequence: TGCGCCAGCAGCCAAGCGTCTGGGTACGGGGCTTTTTATGGCTACACCTTC. Its translation is CASSQASGYGAFYGYTF.

V usage is TRBV6-5 and J usage is TRBJ2-1, with 10 positions matching TRBD2. V gave up 6 bases and J gave up 8 bases; unmatched junction bases: 10. This CDR3 has 15 residues. Germline values: CDR1 MNHEY, CDR2 SVGAGI. The DNA for the CDR3 is TGTGCCAGCAGCACCCCGGGACTAGCGCCGGATGAGCAGTTCTTC. Amino acids: CASSTPGLAPDEQFF.

There are a few counts of this clone. The chain carries TRBV19 and TRBJ2-7; D call uncertain. V was clipped by 1 base and J by 6 bases, with 7 bases between them. The CDR3 has 12 amino acids. CDR1 and CDR2 from the germline V gene are LNHDA and SQIVND (reference sequence). The CDR3 sequence: CASSIGGSEQYF. The CDR3 DNA follows: TGTGCCAGTAGTATAGGAGGAAGCGAGCAGTACTTC. The complete variable domain, with remaining parts taken from reference TRBV19 and TRBJ2-7, reads DGGITQSPKYLFRKEGQNVTLSCEQNLNHDAMYWYRQDPGQGLRLIYYSQIVNDFQKGDIAEGYSVSREKKESFPLTVTSAQKNPTAFYLCASSIGGSEQYFGPGTRLTVT.

The chain employs TRBV7-2 and TRBJ2-7; 8 bases are a match to TRBD2. Unmatched junction bases numbered 2, after V lost 1 base and J lost 3 bases. Looked up from germline, CDR1 is SGHTA and CDR2 is FQGNSA. This CDR3 is built from 14 residues. The CDR3 coding sequence is TGTGCCAGCAGCTTAGTGCGGGAGGACTACGAGCAGTACTTC. Translating gives CASSLVREDYEQYF. Looking up the rest from reference TRBV7-2 and TRBJ2-7 gives the full variable domain: GAGVSQSPSNKVTEKGKDVELRCDPISGHTALYWYRQSLGQGLEFLIYFQGNSAPDKSGLPSDRFSAERTGGSVSTLTIQRTQQEDSAVYLCASSLVREDYEQYFGPGTRLTVT.

V gene TRBV19 combines with J gene TRBJ1-5; TRBD1 matches 7 bases. From germline, CDR1 is LNHDA and CDR2 SQIVND (reference sequence). The CDR3 is made up of 15 amino acids. After removal of 6 bases from V and 5 bases from J, the junction contained 10 bases not matched to a gene. The CDR3 region has the DNA TGTGCCAGTAGCGAGAAACAGGGGAGGTATCAGCCCCAGCATTTT. This codes for CASSEKQGRYQPQHF.

V is TRBV5-5 and J is TRBJ2-7; 7 bases are a match to TRBD1. V was clipped by 4 bases and J by 6 bases; unmatched bases: 7. Germline V gives CDR1 SGHKS, CDR2 YYEKEE (reference sequence). There are 13 residues in the CDR3. CDR3 in amino acids: CASSVGWTGEQYF. For the CDR3, the DNA is TGTGCCAGCAGCGTCGGCTGGACAGGCGAGCAGTACTTC. Full variable domain (rest looked up from reference TRBV5-5 and TRBJ2-7): DAGVTQSPTHLIKTRGQQVTLRCSPISGHKSVSWYQQVLGQGPQFIFQYYEKEERGRGNFPDRFSARQFPNYSSELNVNALLLGDSALYLCASSVGWTGEQYFGPGTRLTVT.

This clone was detected once. This chain connects TRBV5-1 to TRBJ2-2; 11 nucleotides agree with TRBD1. The CDR3 loop spans 17 amino acids. The germline CDR1 and CDR2 sequences are SGHRS and YFSETQ. J was trimmed by 4 bases and V by 4 bases; bases with no gene match: 9. The CDR3 spells CASSPGDRGISTGELFF. CDR3 sequence (DNA): TGCGCCAGCAGCCCGGGGGACAGGGGGATTAGCACCGGGGAGCTGTTTTTT.

The rearrangement uses TRBV21-1 and TRBJ1-5; TRBD1, the D gene given by the table, was not confirmed from the DNA. TRBV21-1 corresponds to a pseudogene. This CDR3 has 21 amino acids. The CDR3, as DNA: TGTGCCAGCAGCTACAGGGATCCTCAGGGGGGCGAAAAAGATAGCAATCAGCCCCAGCATTTT. This sequence encodes CASSYRDPQGGEKDSNQPQHF.